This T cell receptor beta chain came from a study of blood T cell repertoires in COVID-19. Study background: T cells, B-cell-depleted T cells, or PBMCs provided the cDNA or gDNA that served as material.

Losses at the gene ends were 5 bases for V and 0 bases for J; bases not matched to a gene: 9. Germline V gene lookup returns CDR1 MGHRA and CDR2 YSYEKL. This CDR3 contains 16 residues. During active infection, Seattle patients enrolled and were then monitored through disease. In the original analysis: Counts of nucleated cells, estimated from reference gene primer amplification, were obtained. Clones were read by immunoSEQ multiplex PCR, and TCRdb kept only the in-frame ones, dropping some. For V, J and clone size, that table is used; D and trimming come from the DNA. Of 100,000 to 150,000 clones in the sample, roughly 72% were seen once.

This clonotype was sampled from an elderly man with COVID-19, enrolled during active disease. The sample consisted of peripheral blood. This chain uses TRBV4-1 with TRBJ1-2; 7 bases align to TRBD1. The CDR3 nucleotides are TGCGCCAGCAGCAAGCAGATCAGGGGGTCTAACTATGGCTACACCTTC. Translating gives CASSKQIRGSNYGYTF.